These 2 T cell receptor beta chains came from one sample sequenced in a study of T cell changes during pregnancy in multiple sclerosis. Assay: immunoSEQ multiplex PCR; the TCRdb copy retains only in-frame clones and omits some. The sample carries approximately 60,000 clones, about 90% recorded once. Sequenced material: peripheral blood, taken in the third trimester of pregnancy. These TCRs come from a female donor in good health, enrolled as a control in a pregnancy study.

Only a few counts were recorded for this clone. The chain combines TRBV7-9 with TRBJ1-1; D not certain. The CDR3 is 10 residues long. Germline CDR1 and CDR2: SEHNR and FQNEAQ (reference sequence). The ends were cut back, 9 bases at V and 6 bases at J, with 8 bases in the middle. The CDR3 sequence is CASSGSEAFF. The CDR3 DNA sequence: TGTGCCAGTTCGGGATCTGAAGCTTTCTTT.

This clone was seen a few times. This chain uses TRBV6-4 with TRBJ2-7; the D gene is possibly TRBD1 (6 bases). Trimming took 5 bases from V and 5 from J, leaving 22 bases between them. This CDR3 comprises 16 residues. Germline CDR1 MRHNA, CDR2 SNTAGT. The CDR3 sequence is CASSPTGADGTDEQYF. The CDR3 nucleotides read TGTGCCAGCAGTCCGACAGGAGCCGACGGGACCGACGAGCAGTACTTC.